A single sample gave rise to the 18 T cell receptor beta chains below, sequenced in a study of T cell responses to AZD1222 COVID-19 vaccine. Assay used: immunoSEQ multiplex PCR; TCRdb lists only in-frame clones, some missing. In the table there are 140,000 or so clones, roughly 93% of which are singletons. The material was peripheral blood, obtained after recovery from COVID-19. All receptors derive from an adult who had recovered from COVID-19.

The chain carries TRBV6-5 and TRBJ2-1; tentatively, D is TRBD2 (6 bases). This CDR3 has 15 amino acids. Per the germline V gene, CDR1 is MNHEY and CDR2 is SVGAGI. The V gene lost 5 bases and the J gene lost 0 bases, with 11 bases spanning the gap. CDR3 protein: CASSPGRSSYNEQFF. CDR3 nucleotide sequence: TGTGCCAGCAGTCCGGGGAGGAGCTCCTACAATGAGCAGTTCTTC.

The rearrangement joins TRBV2 to TRBJ2-5, with 9 bases identical to TRBD1. With 2 bases clipped from V and 2 bases from J, the junction kept 15 bases outside the gene matches. The CDR3 length is 19 residues. Germline CDR1 and CDR2: SNHLY and FYNNEI. The DNA for the CDR3 is TGTGCCAGCAGTGAACTAGGGACAGGGACGGGGGTTGGGCAAGAGACCCAGTACTTC. Its protein is CASSELGTGTGVGQETQYF.

J is TRBJ1-2 and V is TRBV9; 7 nucleotides agree with TRBD1. The CDR3 is 15 amino acids. The V and J ends lost 0 bases and 2 bases, in that order; junction bases with no gene match: 4. Germline values: CDR1 SGDLS, CDR2 YYNGEE. In DNA, the CDR3 is TGTGCCAGCAGCGTAGAGGGAGGGGGCAACTATGGCTACACCTTC. It specifies CASSVEGGGNYGYTF.

The rearrangement joins TRBV20-1 to TRBJ2-7; no reliable D call. The CDR3 extends over 14 amino acids. Germline V gives CDR1 DFQATT, CDR2 SNEGSKA (reference sequence). Trimming pared 3 bases from V and 0 bases from J, leaving 12 bases between. The DNA of the CDR3 is TGCAGTGCTAGTAAAGGAGTTAACTCCTACGAGCAGTACTTC. Translation gives CSASKGVNSYEQYF.

This chain joins TRBV29-1 and TRBJ2-7, with 7 positions matching TRBD2. This CDR3 contains 13 residues. With 7 bases clipped from V and 3 bases from J, the junction kept 9 bases outside the gene matches. Germline CDR1 SQVTM, CDR2 ANQGSEA. For the CDR3, the DNA is TGCAGCGGTGGATTTGGGAGGGGCTACGAGCAGTACTTC. Protein product: CSGGFGRGYEQYF.

The chain couples TRBV7-6 to TRBJ1-6, with 9 bases matching TRBD1. CDR1 and CDR2 (germline): SGHVS, FNYEAQ. J gave up 8 bases and V 6 bases, and 11 bases lay outside the gene matches. The CDR3 extends over 16 amino acids. CDR3 bases: TGTGCCAGCAGTCGGGGACAGGGCGATCGACATTCACCCCTCCACTTT. Amino acid sequence: CASSRGQGDRHSPLHF.

V and J are TRBV20-1 and TRBJ1-2; TRBD1 agrees at 7 bases. Per the germline V gene, CDR1 is DFQATT and CDR2 is SNEGSKA (reference sequence). V was pared by 5 bases and J by 10 bases, with 7 bases of the junction left unmatched. CDR3 length: 11 amino acids. The CDR3 region is CSARTGRDYTF. For the CDR3, the DNA is TGCAGTGCTCGGACAGGCAGGGACTACACCTTC.

The V call is TRBV3-1 (or the pseudogene TRBV3-2), the J call TRBJ1-3, with D uncertain. The length of the CDR3 is 16 residues. The V gene's germline CDR1 is LGHDT and CDR2 YNNKEL (reference sequence). The V and J ends lost 3 bases and 0 bases respectively, with 12 bases between them. The CDR3 sequence: CASSQTSTYSGNTIYF. The CDR3 region has the DNA TGTGCCAGCAGCCAGACCAGCACATACTCTGGAAACACCATATATTTT.

The chain has TRBV9 and TRBJ1-1; D is possibly TRBD1 (6 bases). The CDR3 contains 15 residues. Trimming took off 4 bases at V and 6 bases at J, with 19 bases between the two ends. Germline lookup yields CDR1 SGDLS and CDR2 YYNGEE. CDR3 DNA sequence: TGTGCCAGCAGCTCGAGGGGGGGTCGGGGCGCTGAAGCTTTCTTT. Its translation: CASSSRGGRGAEAFF. Full variable domain (remainder filled in from reference TRBV9 and TRBJ1-1): DSGVTQTPKHLITATGQRVTLRCSPRSGDLSVYWYQQSLDQGLQFLIQYYNGEERAKGNILERFSAQQFPDLHSELNLSSLELGDSALYFCASSSRGGRGAEAFFGQGTRLTVV.

This clone has a handful of counts. The chain combines TRBV30 with TRBJ2-7; no clear D. V was clipped by 2 bases and J by 0 bases, with 8 bases between them. This CDR3 is 13 amino acids long. In germline, CDR1 is GTSNPN, CDR2 SVGIG (reference sequence). This CDR3 is CAWSPGFSYEQYF. The CDR3 nucleotides read TGTGCCTGGAGTCCAGGCTTCTCCTACGAGCAGTACTTC.

This chain links TRBV4-1 with TRBJ2-3; D may be TRBD1 (5 bases). In germline, CDR1 is MGHRA, CDR2 YSYEKL. V lost 6 bases, J lost 0 bases, and 10 bases lay in between. This CDR3 comprises 14 residues. The CDR3, as DNA: TGCGCCAGCAGGGGGCTTCCTAGCACAGATACGCAGTATTTT. Its protein is CASRGLPSTDTQYF.

The chain uses TRBV9 and TRBJ2-6; TRBD1 matches 8 bases. Germline V gene data show CDR1 as SGDLS and CDR2 as YYNGEE. The CDR3 totals 14 residues. V was pared by 7 bases and J by 2 bases, with 2 bases of the junction left unmatched. CDR3 nucleotide sequence: TGTGCCAGCGAACAGGGGGCTGGGGCCAACGTCCTGACTTTC. It yields the protein CASEQGAGANVLTF. The complete variable domain, with remaining parts taken from reference TRBV9 and TRBJ2-6, reads DSGVTQTPKHLITATGQRVTLRCSPRSGDLSVYWYQQSLDQGLQFLIQYYNGEERAKGNILERFSAQQFPDLHSELNLSSLELGDSALYFCASEQGAGANVLTFGAGSRLTVL.

This clone has just one count. V gene TRBV6-4 combines with J gene TRBJ1-2; a possible D gene is TRBD1 (5 bases). Germline V lookup: CDR1 MRHNA, CDR2 SNTAGT. Trimming left V 4 bases short and J 7 bases short, with 10 bases between. The CDR3 has 12 amino acids. The CDR3 here is CASSGPGAGYTF. The CDR3 nucleotides are TGTGCCAGCAGTGGCCCCGGGGCTGGCTACACCTTC.

The gene calls are TRBV3-1 (or the pseudogene TRBV3-2) and TRBJ1-1; D is undetermined. The V end lost 6 bases, the J end lost 0 bases, and 8 bases lay between the germline ends. This CDR3 is 13 amino acids long. Germline V gives CDR1 LGHDT, CDR2 YNNKEL (reference sequence). The CDR3 spells CASSFQVNTEAFF. CDR3 nucleotide sequence: TGTGCCAGCAGTTTCCAGGTGAACACTGAAGCTTTCTTT.

This chain connects TRBV5-6 to TRBJ2-3, with 10 bases matching TRBD2. J was trimmed by 2 bases and V by 0 bases; bases with no gene match: 6. CDR3 length: 17 residues. Germline CDR1 SGHDT, CDR2 YYEEEE. The CDR3 sequence: CASSLAILAGPTDTQYF. CDR3 nucleotides: TGTGCCAGCAGCTTGGCTATACTAGCGGGACCCACAGATACGCAGTATTTT.

The chain uses TRBV6-1 and TRBJ1-1, with 8 nucleotides matching TRBD1. V shed 6 bases and J 1 base; nucleotides not matched to a gene: 10. CDR1 and CDR2 (germline): MNHNS, SASEGT. The CDR3 consists of 16 residues. The CDR3 sequence is CASSEPLTGGNTEAFF. For the CDR3, the DNA is TGTGCCAGCAGCGAACCCCTTACAGGGGGGAACACTGAAGCTTTCTTT.

This chain links TRBV5-1 with TRBJ2-1, with TRBD2 matching over 8 bases. With V trimmed by 5 bases and J by 5 bases, 9 bases remained unmatched. Germline CDR1 and CDR2: SGHRS and YFSETQ. The CDR3 length is 15 residues. The CDR3: CASRGDVAGNNEQFF. The CDR3 nucleotides read TGCGCCAGCAGGGGGGACGTAGCGGGGAACAATGAGCAGTTCTTC. Full variable domain (remainder filled in from reference TRBV5-1 and TRBJ2-1): KAGVTQTPRYLIKTRGQQVTLSCSPISGHRSVSWYQQTPGQGLQFLFEYFSETQRNKGNFPGRFSGRQFSNSRSEMNVSTLELGDSALYLCASRGDVAGNNEQFFGPGTRLTVL.

The chain carries TRBV2 and TRBJ2-7; possibly TRBD2 for D (5 bases). Per germline, CDR1 SNHLY and CDR2 FYNNEI. The CDR3 length is 12 residues. The ends were cut back, 6 bases at V and 3 bases at J, with 9 bases in the middle. CDR3 loop: CASRAGVYEQYF. CDR3 DNA sequence: TGTGCCAGCAGGGCGGGCGTCTACGAGCAGTACTTC.